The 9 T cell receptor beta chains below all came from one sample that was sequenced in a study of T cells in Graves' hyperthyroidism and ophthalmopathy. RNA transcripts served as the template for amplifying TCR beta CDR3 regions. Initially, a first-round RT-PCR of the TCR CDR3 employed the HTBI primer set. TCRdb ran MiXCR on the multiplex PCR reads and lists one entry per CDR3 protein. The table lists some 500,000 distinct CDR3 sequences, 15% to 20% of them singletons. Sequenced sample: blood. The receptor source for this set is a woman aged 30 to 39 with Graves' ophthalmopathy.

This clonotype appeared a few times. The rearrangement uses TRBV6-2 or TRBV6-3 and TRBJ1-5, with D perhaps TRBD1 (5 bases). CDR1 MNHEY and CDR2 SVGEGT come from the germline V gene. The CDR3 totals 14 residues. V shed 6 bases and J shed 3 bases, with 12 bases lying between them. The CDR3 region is CASSQQESNQPQHF. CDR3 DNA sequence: TGTGCCAGCAGCCAACAGGAGTCCAATCAGCCCCAGCATTTT.

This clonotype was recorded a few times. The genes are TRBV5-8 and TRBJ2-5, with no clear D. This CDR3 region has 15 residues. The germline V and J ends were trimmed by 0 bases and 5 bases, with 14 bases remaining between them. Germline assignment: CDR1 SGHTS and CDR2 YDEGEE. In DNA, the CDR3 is TGTGCCAGCAGCTTGGTCGACCTGGGTGGGGAGACCCAGTACTTC. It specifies CASSLVDLGGETQYF. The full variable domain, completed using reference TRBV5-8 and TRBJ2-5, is EAGVTQSPTHLIKTRGQQATLRCSPISGHTSVYWYQQALGLGLQFLLWYDEGEERNRGNFPPRFSGRQFPNYSSELNVNALELEDSALYLCASSLVDLGGETQYFGPGTRLLVL.

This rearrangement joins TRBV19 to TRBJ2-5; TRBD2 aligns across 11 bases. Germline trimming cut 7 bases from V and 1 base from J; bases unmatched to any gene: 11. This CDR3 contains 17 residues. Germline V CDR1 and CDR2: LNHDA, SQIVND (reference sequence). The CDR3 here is CASTGTSGIGGQETQYF. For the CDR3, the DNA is TGTGCCAGTACCGGGACTAGCGGCATCGGGGGCCAAGAGACCCAGTACTTC.

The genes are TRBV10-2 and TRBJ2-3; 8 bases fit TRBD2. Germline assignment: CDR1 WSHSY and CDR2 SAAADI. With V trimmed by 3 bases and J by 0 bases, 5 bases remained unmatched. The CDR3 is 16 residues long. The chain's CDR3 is CASSDVSGKSTDTQYF. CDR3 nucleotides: TGCGCCAGCAGTGATGTTAGCGGGAAGAGCACAGATACGCAGTATTTT.

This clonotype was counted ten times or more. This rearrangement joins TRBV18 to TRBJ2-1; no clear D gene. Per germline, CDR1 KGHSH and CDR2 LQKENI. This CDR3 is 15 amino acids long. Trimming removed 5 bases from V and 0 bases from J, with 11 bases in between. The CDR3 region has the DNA TGTGCCAGCTCATCCAATTACAGCTCCTACAATGAGCAGTTCTTC. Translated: CASSSNYSSYNEQFF. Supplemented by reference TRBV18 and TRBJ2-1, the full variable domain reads NAGVMQNPRHLVRRRGQEARLRCSPMKGHSHVYWYRQLPEEGLKFMVYLQKENIIDESGMPKERFSAEFPKEGPSILRIQQVVRGDSAAYFCASSSNYSSYNEQFFGPGTRLTVL.

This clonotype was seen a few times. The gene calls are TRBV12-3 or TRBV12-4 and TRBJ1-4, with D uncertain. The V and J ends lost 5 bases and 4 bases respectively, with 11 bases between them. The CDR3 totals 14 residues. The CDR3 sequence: CASSNSVDNEKLFF. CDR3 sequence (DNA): TGTGCCAGCAGTAACAGCGTTGATAATGAAAAACTGTTTTTT.

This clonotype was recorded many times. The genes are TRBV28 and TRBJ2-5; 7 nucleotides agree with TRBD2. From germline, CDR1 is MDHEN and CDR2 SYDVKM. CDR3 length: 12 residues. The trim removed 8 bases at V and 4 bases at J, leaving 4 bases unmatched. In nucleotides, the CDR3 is TGTGCCAGCCGACTAGCCGGAGAGACCCAGTACTTC. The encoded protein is CASRLAGETQYF.

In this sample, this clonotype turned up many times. DNA for the CDR3: TGTGCCAGCAGCCAAGGAGTGGCGGGAGAGGGTGGAGAGACCCAGTACTTC. Translating gives CASSQGVAGEGGETQYF. V gene TRBV5-8 combines with J gene TRBJ2-5, with 7 bases identical to TRBD2. V lost 4 bases, J lost 4 bases, and 16 bases stayed unmatched. This CDR3 comprises 17 residues. Germline CDR1 reads SGHTS; CDR2 reads YDEGEE.

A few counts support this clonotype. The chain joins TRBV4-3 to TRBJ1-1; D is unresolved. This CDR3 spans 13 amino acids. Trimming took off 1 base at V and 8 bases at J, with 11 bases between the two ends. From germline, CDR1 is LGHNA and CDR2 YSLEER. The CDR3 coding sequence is TGCGCCAGCAGCCAAGGACCAAAAACCGAAGCTTTCTTT. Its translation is CASSQGPKTEAFF.